The 13 T cell receptor beta chains in this list originate from one sample, sequenced in a study of beta chain features in type 1 diabetes (dated 2018 in TCRdb). The method was the immunoSEQ multiplex PCR assay. The entire amount of isolated RNA was reverse transcribed using the High Capacity cDNA Reverse Transcription Kit, so the sequenced TCRB transcripts were expressed ones. As stored in TCRdb, this immuneACCESS dataset retains in-frame rearrangements with V and J assigned. A fraction of the clones does not appear; measured against another copy, unresolved V genes explain less than half of the discrepancy, and the remainder lacks a known reason. This sample has under 300,000 clones in its table, and about 8% of those were observed once. 1% of the sample is taken by the ten largest. Sequenced material: central memory CD4+ T cells from blood. Every receptor here comes from a woman under 30 in good health.

The sample holds many counts of this clone. CDR3 sequence (DNA): TGTGCCAGCAGCCAGGGATCTATCCCCCCGAACGAGCAGTACTTC. It is translated as CASSQGSIPPNEQYF. This chain uses TRBV7-2 with TRBJ2-7, with a possible D match to TRBD1 (5 bases). Trimming pared 5 bases from V and 5 bases from J, leaving 19 bases between. Germline CDR1 and CDR2: SGHTA and FQGNSA. The CDR3 is 15 amino acids.

This chain joins TRBV30 and TRBJ1-1, with D possibly TRBD1 on 5 matching bases. V lost 2 bases and J 6 bases, leaving 19 bases between the germline ends. The length of the CDR3 is 15 residues. Germline loops: CDR1 GTSNPN, CDR2 SVGIG (reference sequence). DNA of the CDR3: TGTGCCTGGAGTAGAGTGGGGCAGCTCAGTCCTGAAGCTTTCTTT. It translates to CAWSRVGQLSPEAFF.

This clone was recorded at least ten times. The genes are TRBV6-6 and TRBJ2-7; no reliable D call. The germline V and J ends were trimmed by 6 bases and 6 bases, with 15 bases remaining between them. The germline V gene has CDR1 MNHNY and CDR2 SVGAGI (reference sequence). This CDR3 is built from 13 residues. Here the CDR3 DNA reads TGTGCCAGCAGCACACCGGGTTTTCGCGAGCAGTACGTC. It is translated as CASSTPGFREQYV.

The table lists this clone with many counts. The V gene is TRBV10-3, the J gene TRBJ2-3; 11 bases are a match to TRBD1. The CDR3 covers 13 residues. The V gene end was trimmed by 9 bases and the J gene end by 4 bases; junction bases not matched to a gene: 3. Germline V lookup: CDR1 ENHRY, CDR2 SYGVKD. DNA of the CDR3: TGTGCCATAGGACAGGGGGCAGCAGATACGCAGTATTTT. It yields the protein CAIGQGAADTQYF.

In its sample, this clone was seen a few times. This sample also contains other DNA sequences that code for the same CDR3. The V call is TRBV5-1, the J call TRBJ2-2; no firm D call. Trimming took off 0 bases at V and 0 bases at J, with 3 bases between the two ends. The CDR3 loop spans 14 amino acids. CDR1 is SGHRS and CDR2 is YFSETQ in the germline V gene. The CDR3 is CASSLETNTGELFF. For the CDR3, the DNA is TGCGCCAGCAGCTTGGAGACGAACACCGGGGAGCTGTTTTTT.

This clone occurred a few times. The genes are TRBV7-9 and TRBJ2-5, with TRBD2 matching over 11 bases. J lost 3 bases, V lost 5 bases, and 8 bases had no gene match. The CDR3 spans 16 residues. Per the germline V gene, CDR1 is SEHNR and CDR2 is FQNEAQ (reference sequence). The CDR3 sequence is CASSRGGLAAKETQYF. DNA of the CDR3: TGTGCCAGCAGCCGTGGGGGACTAGCGGCGAAAGAGACCCAGTACTTC.

In DNA form, the CDR3 reads TGTGCCAGCAGACGAACCGGGACAGAAGCTTTCTTT. This gives the protein CASRRTGTEAFF. The genes are TRBV2 and TRBJ1-1; possible D gene TRBD1, 6 bases. This CDR3 has 12 amino acids. Germline values: CDR1 SNHLY, CDR2 FYNNEI. The V end was cut by 6 bases, the J end by 8 bases, with 13 bases between.

This clone appeared once. This same CDR3 is encoded by further DNA sequences in the sample. The chain employs TRBV15 and TRBJ2-4, with a weak D call TRBD2 (5 bases). V was trimmed by 0 bases and J by 1 base, leaving 16 bases between them. The V gene's germline CDR1 is LNHNV and CDR2 YYDKDF (reference sequence). This CDR3 has 18 residues. DNA of the CDR3: TGTGCCACCAGCAGAGATCTAGCTAGTTTAAGCGCCAAAAACATTCAGTACTTC. Protein: CATSRDLASLSAKNIQYF.

The gene calls are TRBV6-5 and TRBJ2-7; a weak D match, TRBD1 (6 bases). This CDR3 has 13 residues. The V end was cut by 4 bases, the J end by 7 bases, with 14 bases between. Germline V gene data show CDR1 as MNHEY and CDR2 as SVGAGI. CDR3 protein: CASSWNRAVEQYF. The CDR3 region has the DNA TGTGCCAGCAGTTGGAACAGGGCTGTTGAGCAGTACTTC.

CDR3 residues: CASSGQGPGEQYF. As DNA, the CDR3 is TGTGCCAGCAGTGGGCAGGGGCCCGGCGAGCAGTACTTC. This chain connects TRBV19 to TRBJ2-7, with D possibly matching TRBD1 (6 bases). Trimming shortened V by 9 bases and J by 6 bases, and 18 bases separated the two germline ends. CDR1 LNHDA and CDR2 SQIVND come from the germline V gene (reference sequence). This CDR3 spans 13 amino acids.

This chain connects TRBV11-3 to TRBJ1-1, with D perhaps matching TRBD1 (6 bases). This CDR3 is built from 13 residues. Trimming shortened V by 6 bases and J by 6 bases, and 14 bases separated the two germline ends. Germline-derived CDR1 and CDR2 are SGHNT and YENEEA. CDR3: CASRHRAVPEAFF. The CDR3 nucleotides read TGTGCCAGCAGACACAGGGCGGTACCTGAAGCTTTCTTT. Filled out from reference TRBV11-3 and TRBJ1-1, the complete variable domain reads EAGVVQSPRYKIIEKKQPVAFWCNPISGHNTLYWYLQNLGQGPELLIRYENEEAVDDSQLPKDRFSAERLKGVDSTLKIQPAELGDSAVYLCASRHRAVPEAFFGQGTRLTVV.

CDR3 sequence (DNA): TGTGCCAGCACCCCGGGTGGGGGGCGGAACACTGAAGCTTTCTTT. It translates to CASTPGGGRNTEAFF. The rearrangement joins TRBV9 to TRBJ1-1; possibly TRBD1 for D (6 bases). The CDR3 length is 15 residues. Deletions cut 6 bases from V and 1 base from J, with 16 bases between. Germline CDR1 reads SGDLS; CDR2 reads YYNGEE.

This chain uses TRBV9 with TRBJ1-2, with 7 bases matching TRBD1. The CDR3 is 13 residues long. Trimming took 2 bases from V and 4 from J; bases not matched to a gene: 2. Germline V gene sequence: CDR1 SGDLS, CDR2 YYNGEE. CDR3: CASSVGDSYGYTF. CDR3 DNA sequence: TGTGCCAGCAGCGTCGGGGACAGCTATGGCTACACCTTC.